This entry features one T cell receptor beta chain sequence. As yet, its antigen is unknown. Random hexamers were used to reverse transcribe an amount of about 0.45 to 1 ug RNA. By means of immunoSEQ multiplex PCR, TCR beta CDR3 spanning 54 Vbeta and 13 Jbeta underwent amplification. From the immunoSEQ multiplex PCR reads, TCRdb called clonotypes with MiXCR, one entry per CDR3 protein. Of more than 65,000 distinct CDR3 sequences in the sample, over 90% are singletons; the top ten hold approximately 0.48%. These data are taken from a study of CD8 T cells in Susac syndrome. Study results and limitations: Detection of Susac-specific public clones gave 15 to 20 in total CD8+ repertoires and about five in CD8+ TEMRA repertoires.

The ends were cut back, 8 bases at V and 5 bases at J, with 10 bases in the middle. The germline CDR1 and CDR2 sequences are SEHNR and FQNEAQ (reference sequence). The CDR3 runs 11 residues. Sequencing was carried out using CD8+ T cells from PBMCs. This clonotype was sampled from a human donor with Susac syndrome. This chain connects TRBV7-9 to TRBJ2-7; D unresolved. The CDR3 DNA is TGTGCCAGCGGTCAGACCAACGAGCAGTACTTC. As protein: CASGQTNEQYF.